This record looks at one T cell receptor (beta chain) sequence and its context. This sample is drawn from a study of shared clonotypes between healthy human individuals. Profiled with immunoSEQ multiplex PCR; TCRdb holds only in-frame clones, not every one. The table includes approximately 340,000 clones, about 74% detected once. CDR1 and CDR2 (germline): KGHSH, LQKENI. The CDR3 sequence is 14 residues long. V lost 5 bases and J 1 base, leaving 8 bases between the germline ends. The clonotype was recovered from a man aged 25-40 years in good health. The genes are TRBV18 and TRBJ2-2; D gene ambiguous. Sequences were obtained from memory CD4+ T cells sorted from blood. Subset here: CD45RA-negative fraction. CDR3 sequence reads: CASSVQLNTGELFF. The CDR3 coding sequence is TGTGCCAGCTCAGTACAATTGAACACCGGGGAGCTGTTTTTT.